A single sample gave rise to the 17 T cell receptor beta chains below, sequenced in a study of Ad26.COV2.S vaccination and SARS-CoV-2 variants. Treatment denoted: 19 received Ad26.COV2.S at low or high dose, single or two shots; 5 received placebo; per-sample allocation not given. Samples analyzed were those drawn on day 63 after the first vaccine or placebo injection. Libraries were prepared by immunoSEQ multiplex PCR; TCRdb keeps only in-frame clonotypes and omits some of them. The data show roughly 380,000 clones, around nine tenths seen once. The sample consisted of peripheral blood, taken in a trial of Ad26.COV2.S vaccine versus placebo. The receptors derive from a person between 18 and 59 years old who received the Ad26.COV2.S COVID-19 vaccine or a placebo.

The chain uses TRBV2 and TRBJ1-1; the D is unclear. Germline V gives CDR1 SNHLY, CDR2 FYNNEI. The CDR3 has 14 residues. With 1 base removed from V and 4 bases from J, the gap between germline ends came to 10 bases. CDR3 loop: CASSEVGRGTEAFF. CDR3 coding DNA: TGTGCCAGCAGTGAAGTGGGCCGGGGCACTGAAGCTTTCTTT.

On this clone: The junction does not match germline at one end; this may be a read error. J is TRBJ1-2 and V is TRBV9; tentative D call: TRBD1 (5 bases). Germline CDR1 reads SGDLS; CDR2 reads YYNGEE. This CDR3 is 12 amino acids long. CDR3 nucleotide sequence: TGTGCCAGCAGCGTAGGGGGTGGAGGGACTGCCTTC. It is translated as CASSVGGGGTAF.

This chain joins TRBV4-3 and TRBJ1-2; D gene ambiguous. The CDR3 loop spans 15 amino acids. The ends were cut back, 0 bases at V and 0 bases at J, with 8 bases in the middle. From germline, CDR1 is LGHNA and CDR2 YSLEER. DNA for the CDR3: TGCGCCAGCAGCCAAGATATCCTATCTAACTATGGCTACACCTTC. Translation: CASSQDILSNYGYTF.

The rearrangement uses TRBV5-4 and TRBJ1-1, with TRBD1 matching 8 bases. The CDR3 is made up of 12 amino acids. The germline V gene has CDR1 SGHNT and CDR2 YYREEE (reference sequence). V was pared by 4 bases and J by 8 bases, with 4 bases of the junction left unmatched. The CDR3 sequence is CASSPRTGEAFF. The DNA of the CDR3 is TGTGCCAGCAGCCCCCGGACAGGGGAAGCTTTCTTT. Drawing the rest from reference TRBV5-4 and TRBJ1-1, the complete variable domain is ETGVTQSPTHLIKTRGQQVTLRCSSQSGHNTVSWYQQALGQGPQFIFQYYREEENGRGNFPPRFSGLQFPNYSSELNVNALELDDSALYLCASSPRTGEAFFGQGTRLTVV.

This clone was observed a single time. The CDR3, as DNA: TGTGCCAGCAGCCCCGGACTTCCCCCGGGGGCCCAGTACTTC. This codes for CASSPGLPPGAQYF. J is TRBJ2-5 and V is TRBV3-1 (or the pseudogene TRBV3-2); possible D gene TRBD2, 6 bases. The CDR3 loop spans 14 amino acids. Trimming pared 4 bases from V and 9 bases from J, leaving 18 bases between. Germline values: CDR1 LGHDT, CDR2 YNNKEL (reference sequence).

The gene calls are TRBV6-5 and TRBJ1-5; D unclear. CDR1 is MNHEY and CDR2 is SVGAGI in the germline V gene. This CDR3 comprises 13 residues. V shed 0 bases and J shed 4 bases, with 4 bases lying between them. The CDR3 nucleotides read TGTGCCAGCAGTTACTCGCGGAATCAGCCCCAGCATTTT. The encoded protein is CASSYSRNQPQHF.

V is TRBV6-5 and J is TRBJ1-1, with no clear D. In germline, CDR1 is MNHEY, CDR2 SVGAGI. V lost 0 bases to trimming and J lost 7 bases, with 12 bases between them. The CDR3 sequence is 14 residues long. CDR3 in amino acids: CASSYSMGSGEAFF. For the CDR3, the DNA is TGTGCCAGCAGTTACTCGATGGGGTCCGGTGAAGCTTTCTTT.

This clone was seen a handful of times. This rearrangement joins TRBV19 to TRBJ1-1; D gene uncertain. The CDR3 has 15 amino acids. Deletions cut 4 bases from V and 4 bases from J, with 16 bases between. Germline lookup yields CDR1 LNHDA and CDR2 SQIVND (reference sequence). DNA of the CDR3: TGTGCCAGTAGTAGAGCCCCGAGGGAGGGCACTGAAGCTTTCTTT. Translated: CASSRAPREGTEAFF.

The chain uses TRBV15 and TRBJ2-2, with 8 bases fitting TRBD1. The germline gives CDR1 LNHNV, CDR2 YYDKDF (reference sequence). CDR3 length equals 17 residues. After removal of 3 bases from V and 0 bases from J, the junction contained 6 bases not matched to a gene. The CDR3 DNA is TGTGCCACCAGCAGTCCCGGACAGGGATCGAACACCGGGGAGCTGTTTTTT. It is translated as CATSSPGQGSNTGELFF.

CDR3 sequence: CASSLAQGASTDTQYF. CDR3 nucleotide sequence: TGTGCCAGCAGCTTAGCGCAGGGGGCAAGCACAGATACGCAGTATTTT. The gene calls are TRBV7-9 and TRBJ2-3, with 8 bases aligning to TRBD1. CDR1 is SEHNR and CDR2 is FQNEAQ in the germline V gene (reference sequence). The CDR3 is 16 residues long. Trimming took 0 bases from V and 0 from J; bases not matched to a gene: 2. Together with reference TRBV7-9 and TRBJ2-3, the CDR3 gives the full variable domain: DTGVSQNPRHKITKRGQNVTFRCDPISEHNRLYWYRQTLGQGPEFLTYFQNEAQLEKSRLLSDRFSAERPKGSFSTLEIQRTEQGDSAMYLCASSLAQGASTDTQYFGPGTRLTVL.

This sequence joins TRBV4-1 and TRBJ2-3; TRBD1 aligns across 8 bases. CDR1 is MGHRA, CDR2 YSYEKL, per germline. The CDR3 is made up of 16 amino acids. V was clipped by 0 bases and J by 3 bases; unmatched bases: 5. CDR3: CASSQDRQGNTDTQYF. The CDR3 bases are TGCGCCAGCAGCCAAGATCGACAGGGGAATACAGATACGCAGTATTTT.

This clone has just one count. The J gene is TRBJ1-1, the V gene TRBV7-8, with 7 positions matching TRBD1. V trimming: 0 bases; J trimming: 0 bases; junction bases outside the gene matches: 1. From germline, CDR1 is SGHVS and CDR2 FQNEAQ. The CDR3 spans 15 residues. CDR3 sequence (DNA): TGTGCCAGCAGCTTAGCGCAGGGGGTGAACACTGAAGCTTTCTTT. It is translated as CASSLAQGVNTEAFF.

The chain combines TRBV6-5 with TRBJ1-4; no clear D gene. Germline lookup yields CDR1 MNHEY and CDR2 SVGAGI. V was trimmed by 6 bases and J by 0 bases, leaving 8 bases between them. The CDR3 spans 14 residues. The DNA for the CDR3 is TGTGCCAGCAGCCCCCGAGCAACTAATGAAAAACTGTTTTTT. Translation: CASSPRATNEKLFF.

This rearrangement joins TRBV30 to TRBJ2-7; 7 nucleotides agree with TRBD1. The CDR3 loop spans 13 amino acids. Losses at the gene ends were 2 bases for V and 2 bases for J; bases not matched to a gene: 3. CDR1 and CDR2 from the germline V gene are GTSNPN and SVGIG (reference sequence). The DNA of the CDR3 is TGTGCCTGGAGTTTTACAGGGGCCTACGAGCAGTACTTC. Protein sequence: CAWSFTGAYEQYF.

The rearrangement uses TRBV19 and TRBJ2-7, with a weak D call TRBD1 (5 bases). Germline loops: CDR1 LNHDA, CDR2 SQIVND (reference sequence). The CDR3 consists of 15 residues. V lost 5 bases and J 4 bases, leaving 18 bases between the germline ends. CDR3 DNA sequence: TGTGCCAGTAGTGGTGGGGCAGGGAAGGATTACGAGCAGTACTTC. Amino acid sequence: CASSGGAGKDYEQYF.

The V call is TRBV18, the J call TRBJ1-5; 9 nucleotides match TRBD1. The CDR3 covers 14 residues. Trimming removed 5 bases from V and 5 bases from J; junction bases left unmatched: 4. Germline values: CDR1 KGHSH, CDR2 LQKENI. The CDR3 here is CASSSRQGDQPQHF. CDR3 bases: TGTGCCAGCTCATCCCGACAGGGGGATCAGCCCCAGCATTTT.

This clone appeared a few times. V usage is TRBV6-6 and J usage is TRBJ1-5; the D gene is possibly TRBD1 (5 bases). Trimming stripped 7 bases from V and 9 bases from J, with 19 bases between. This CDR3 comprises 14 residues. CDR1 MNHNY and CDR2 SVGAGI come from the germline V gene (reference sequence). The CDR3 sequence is CASTDGRASWPQHF. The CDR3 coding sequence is TGTGCCAGCACCGACGGCAGGGCTTCCTGGCCCCAGCATTTT.